Listed here is a single T cell receptor beta chain. The sample originates from a study of blood T cell repertoires in COVID-19. Generated by immunoSEQ multiplex PCR, the TCRdb table keeps only in-frame clones and is missing some. The data contain about 150,000 clones, roughly 84% of them singletons. This CDR3 has 14 amino acids. V was shortened by 3 bases and J by 7 bases, with 16 bases between the two germline ends. Per the germline V gene, CDR1 is DFQATT and CDR2 is SNEGSKA (reference sequence). The J gene is TRBJ1-5, the V gene TRBV20-1; perhaps TRBD1 as D (6 bases). The receptor was isolated from a woman older than 75 with active or convalescent COVID-19. Sequencing used peripheral blood. Here the CDR3 DNA reads TGCAGTGCTAGTGGACAGAATCCATACCAGCCCCAGCATTTT. It specifies CSASGQNPYQPQHF.